This T cell receptor (beta chain) was sequenced for a study of shared clonotypes between healthy human individuals (dated by TCRdb to the early 2020s). With regard to the full study: The cohort included a few men and two women between 18 and 49 years of age. For each donor, CD4 naive and CD4 memory were each given three plates, CD8 naive was given two plates, and CD8 memory was given one plate. Each donor's leukapheresis produced roughly between roughly 0.94 and 9.5 billion PBMCs. To estimate repertoire size and how much clonotypes are shared between individuals, the study performed deep sequencing of blood TCR repertoires from 4 to 6 healthy adults. Libraries were prepared and TCR repertoires were sequenced by different laboratories using diverse techniques, in order to increase sequencing depth and limit assay-specific biases.

Healthy HIV-negative adults with no recently reported acute infections or vaccinations were included as donors. Only Caucasian adults living in Nashville, Tennessee, USA were represented among the donors. CD4+ T cells were enriched through magnetic negative selection, after which naive cells were positively selected on CD45RA and the remaining negative fraction served as the memory subset. Blood was obtained by leukapheresis, after which PBMCs were separated by Ficoll-Histopaque density gradient centrifugation and cryopreserved in liquid nitrogen vapor phase. Analytical flow cytometry was used to check the purity and quantity of each magnetically sorted T cell population. From each sorted fraction, genomic DNA was isolated and quantified by UV absorbance on a Nanodrop 2000c. Measured from the cysteine to the phenylalanine, the CDR3 is 15 residues long. Only the CDR3 part of the read is kept: 45 bases, read in frame from the first base. Here V drops 3 bases and J drops 2 bases, and the junction holds 7 bases not matched to any gene. CDR1 SNHLY and CDR2 FYNNEI are derived from the germline V gene.

Details on this clone: The specificity of this receptor is unknown. No much larger clone is present one base from it, and per-base qualities are unavailable.

Overall study outcomes, separate from this receptor: Higher generation probabilities were observed for clonotypes shared by all four sorted-subset donors than for non-shared clonotypes. Across a few donors, approximately 4.6% of naive CD4, roughly 3.8% of naive CD8, approximately 2.5% of memory CD4, and approximately 0.4% of memory CD8 clonotypes were shared. Sampling was limited to blood, and TCR repertoires in tissue likely differ from TCR repertoires in blood. Pairwise subsampling indicated that sequencing depth was expected to affect the degree of clonotype sharing among donors. The genetic and exposure-history diversity represented was limited by the small number of donors. Naive subsets generally had larger estimated clonotype richness than memory subsets. Incomplete sequencing was indicated by rarefaction of sorted-subset datasets, despite the large sequencing depth.

TCR CDR3 regions were amplified from genomic DNA by multiplex PCR using the deep immunoSEQ assay. Genomic DNA extracted from each cell subset was distributed evenly over all wells of several immunoSEQ 96-well plates, and each plate served as one replicate. For sorted subsets, each replicate PCR was loaded with approximately 190 ng genomic DNA, equivalent to 30,000 or so T cell genomes. Purified libraries were quantified with a Qubit 3.0 fluorometer, sized on a Bioanalyzer 2100, and re-quantified with the KAPA Library Quantification kit. Every immunoSEQ 96-well plate was sequenced on a dedicated single-read 150-cycle Illumina NextSeq 550 flow cell. The authors' pipeline ran thus. Because only junctional sequences without quality scores were contained in the immunoSEQ output, filtering matching that applied to full-length reads could not be performed. Sequences were annotated with PyIR, a Python wrapper for IgBLAST v1.9, and V/J genes and CDR3 were assigned using IMGT germline references. Any read was removed if the V/J assignment was weak (E-value above 1e-6), the CDR3 was missing, or the read contained stop codons, out-of-frame junctions, or ambiguous translated residues. V3J clonotypes were defined as sequences sharing an identical inferred V gene, J gene, and CDR3 amino acid sequence. To compute the percentage overlap between repertoires, the number of shared unique clonotypes was divided by the size of the smaller repertoire. Repertoire richness was assessed with RTK rarefaction, the Chao1 estimator, and Recon v2.1 estimates of unobserved clonotypes. OLGA was used to compute generation probabilities for all TCRbeta clonotypes that the gDNA method yielded from a handful of donors. Entries here come from immuneACCESS through TCRdb and include only in-frame sequences with V and J called. Some clones fail to appear in such tables; in the studies checked, an unresolved V gene covers under half of the shortfall, and the cause of the remainder is unknown. Clone size and V and J calls were adopted from that table, with D and trimming inferred from the DNA. The sample table lists some 580,000 clones, roughly 97% of them with a count of one. The top ten clones comprise 0.057% of the sample.

The sequence is built from TRBV2 and TRBJ2-7; TRBD1 agrees with 7 junctional bases. The material sequenced was naive CD4+ T cells sorted from blood. Explained via the paper, the cell subset or site label denotes: CD45RA+ positively selected. The TCR sequence derives from a woman in her 30s in good health. The CDR3 protein is CASSEDRLTTYEQYF. The DNA is as follows: TGTGCCAGCAGTGAGGACAGGCTTACAACCTACGAGCAGTACTTC.